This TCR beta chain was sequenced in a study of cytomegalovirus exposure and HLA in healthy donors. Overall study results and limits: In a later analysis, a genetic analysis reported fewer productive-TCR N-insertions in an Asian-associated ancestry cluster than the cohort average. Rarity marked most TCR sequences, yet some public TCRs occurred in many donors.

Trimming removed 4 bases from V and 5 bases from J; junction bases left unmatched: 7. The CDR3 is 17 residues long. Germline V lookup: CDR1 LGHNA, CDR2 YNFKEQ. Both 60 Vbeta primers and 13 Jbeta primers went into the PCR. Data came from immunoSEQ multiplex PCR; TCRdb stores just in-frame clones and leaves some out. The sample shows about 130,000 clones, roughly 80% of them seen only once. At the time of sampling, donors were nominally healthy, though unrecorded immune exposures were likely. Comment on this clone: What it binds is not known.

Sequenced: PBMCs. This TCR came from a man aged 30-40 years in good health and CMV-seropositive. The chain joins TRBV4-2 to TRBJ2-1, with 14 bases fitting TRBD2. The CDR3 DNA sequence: TGTGCCAGCAGCCTTGGGACTAGCGGGGGAACCCACAATGAGCAGTTCTTC. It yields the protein CASSLGTSGGTHNEQFF.